The 21 T cell receptor beta chains listed next were all sequenced from one sample in a study of immune cell composition in non-small cell lung cancer. Clones were sequenced by immunoSEQ multiplex PCR, and TCRdb holds only the in-frame ones, with some missing. The sample lists 13,000 to 15,000 clones, approximately 70% occurring once. The sample comprised lung tumor tissue. The receptors were gathered from a human donor with non-small cell lung cancer.

This clone was observed once. The rearrangement joins TRBV11-2 to TRBJ1-2; TRBD1 might be the D (5 bases). Germline CDR1 reads SGHAT; CDR2 reads FQNNGV. This CDR3 contains 13 residues. Trimming removed 4 bases from V and 2 bases from J, with 8 bases in between. The CDR3 region has the DNA TGTGCCAGCAGCTCAGGGAGGAACTATGGCTACACCTTC. Residues: CASSSGRNYGYTF.

This sequence joins TRBV15 and TRBJ2-5, with 11 bases matching TRBD2. The tail of the sequence fits TRBJ2-7 better, so the J call may be wrong. Germline CDR1 LNHNV, CDR2 YYDKDF (reference sequence). This CDR3 contains 14 residues. CDR3 coding DNA: TGTGCCACCAGCAGAGGCACTAGCGGGGGCGAGCAGTACTTC. Protein: CATSRGTSGGEQYF.

The table lists this clone with a count of one. The rearrangement joins TRBV7-9 to TRBJ2-7; TRBD1 might be the D (5 bases). Trimming removed 5 bases at V and 5 bases at J, with 10 bases between. CDR3 length: 12 amino acids. Germline V CDR1 and CDR2: SEHNR, FQNEAQ (reference sequence). CDR3 coding DNA: TGTGCCAGCAGCCGCGACAGAGACGAGCAGTACTTC. This codes for CASSRDRDEQYF.

Remarks on this clone: A far larger clone differs by one base, so this is likely a read error. Other DNA sequences in the same sample also yield this CDR3. The J gene is TRBJ1-2, the V gene TRBV5-1, with no clear D. Trimming stripped 2 bases from V and 2 bases from J, with 10 bases between. CDR1 is SGHRS, CDR2 YFSETQ, per germline. The CDR3 sequence is 14 residues long. The CDR3 DNA reads TGCGCCAGCAGCTTAACTGACACCAACTATGGCTACACCTTC. It specifies CASSLTDTNYGYTF.

The chain links TRBV19 to TRBJ2-1; TRBD2 matches 8 bases. There are 17 residues in the CDR3. Germline CDR1 LNHDA, CDR2 SQIVND (reference sequence). Germline trimming cut 5 bases from V and 3 bases from J; bases unmatched to any gene: 12. The CDR3 spells CASSAVRGAGDYNEQFF. The CDR3 nucleotides are TGTGCCAGTAGTGCGGTCCGCGGAGCGGGAGACTACAATGAGCAGTTCTTC.

V usage is TRBV7-2 and J usage is TRBJ2-7, with D maybe TRBD2 (6 bases). The CDR3 loop spans 13 amino acids. Germline values: CDR1 SGHTA, CDR2 FQGNSA. V lost 2 bases to trimming and J lost 5 bases, with 10 bases between them. CDR3 DNA sequence: TGTGCCAGCAGCTTACGGGGGAGTGACGAGCAGTACTTC. It is translated as CASSLRGSDEQYF.

This clone was seen more than once but under ten times. The junction shows a germline mismatch at one end, possibly a read error. This chain links TRBV2 with TRBJ1-4; no clear D gene. This CDR3 has 12 residues. CDR1 is SNHLY, CDR2 FYNNEI, per germline. The CDR3 nucleotides are TGTGCCAGCAGGGAAGCACGGGGTGTACTGTTTTTT. This codes for CASREARGVLFF. Together with reference TRBV2 and TRBJ1-4, the CDR3 gives the full variable domain: EPEVTQTPSHQVTQMGQEVILRCVPISNHLYFYWYRQILGQKVEFLVSFYNNEISEKSEIFDDQFSVERPDGSNFTLKIRSTKLEDSAMYFCASREARGVLFFGSGTQLSVL.

This clone has more than one count but fewer than ten. The chain joins TRBV5-1 to TRBJ1-3, with 7 bases fitting TRBD1. The CDR3 contains 14 residues. Germline V lookup: CDR1 SGHRS, CDR2 YFSETQ. J gave up 16 bases and V 1 base, and 14 bases lay outside the gene matches. CDR3 in DNA: TGCGCCAGCAGCTTGCAGTCGCAGGGGGGCCCTTTTTATTTT. It codes for CASSLQSQGGPFYF.

Only a few counts were recorded for this clone. The chain employs TRBV15 and TRBJ2-7; 7 positions match TRBD2. Trimming at V came to 4 bases and at J to 0 bases, leaving 3 bases not matched to a gene. The CDR3 spans 14 residues. The V gene's germline CDR1 is LNHNV and CDR2 YYDKDF (reference sequence). CDR3 DNA sequence: TGTGCCACCAGCAAAGGCGGGAGCTCCTACGAGCAGTACTTC. This translates into CATSKGGSSYEQYF.

This chain links TRBV5-4 with TRBJ2-3; D remains ambiguous. The germline CDR1 and CDR2 sequences are SGHNT and YYREEE (reference sequence). The V and J ends lost 1 base and 4 bases respectively, with 16 bases between them. This CDR3 comprises 16 residues. The CDR3 here is CASSLKWAGLADTQYF. CDR3 in DNA: TGTGCCAGCAGCTTGAAGTGGGCAGGCCTTGCAGATACGCAGTATTTT.

The genes are TRBV4-1 and TRBJ1-2; TRBD1 might be the D (6 bases). Per germline, CDR1 MGHRA and CDR2 YSYEKL. There are 14 residues in the CDR3. With 1 base removed from V and 8 bases from J, the gap between germline ends came to 14 bases. This chain's CDR3 is CASSQGGGVGGYTF. CDR3 DNA sequence: TGCGCCAGCAGCCAAGGAGGGGGAGTAGGCGGCTACACCTTC.

This chain connects TRBV4-3 to TRBJ2-7, with TRBD1 matching over 7 bases. Germline V gene sequence: CDR1 LGHNA, CDR2 YSLEER. The CDR3 spans 15 residues. Trimming took 4 bases from V and 0 from J; bases not matched to a gene: 6. CDR3 coding DNA: TGCGCCAGCAGCCTCGGGACAGTGAGCTCCTACGAGCAGTACTTC. It translates to CASSLGTVSSYEQYF.

The CDR3 region has the DNA TGTGCCAGCAGGGGGACAGACAATGAGCAGTTCTTC. This sequence encodes CASRGTDNEQFF. The chain has TRBV2 and TRBJ2-1; 7 bases are shared with TRBD1. The V and J ends lost 6 bases and 5 bases, in that order; junction bases with no gene match: 1. The CDR3 extends over 12 amino acids. The germline gives CDR1 SNHLY, CDR2 FYNNEI.

This clone showed up just a few times. The chain has TRBV19 and TRBJ1-2; no clear D gene. Germline V gives CDR1 LNHDA, CDR2 SQIVND (reference sequence). The CDR3 totals 13 residues. With 5 bases removed from V and 7 bases from J, the gap between germline ends came to 14 bases. CDR3 DNA: TGTGCCAGTAGTCCCCAAGCACGGGGTGGCTACACCTTC. Translation gives CASSPQARGGYTF.

V gene TRBV30 combines with J gene TRBJ1-1, with TRBD1 matching 8 bases. Per the germline V gene, CDR1 is GTSNPN and CDR2 is SVGIG (reference sequence). This CDR3 comprises 13 residues. Trimming cost V 5 bases and J 12 bases; bases outside gene matches: 14. In nucleotides, the CDR3 is TGTGCCTGGGTCCCCGGGGGGACAGGCAGGACTTTCTTT. Its translation is CAWVPGGTGRTFF. The full variable domain, in which reference TRBV30 and TRBJ1-1 provide the parts outside the CDR3, is SQTIHQWPATLVQPVGSPLSLECTVEGTSNPNLYWYRQAAGRGLQLLFYSVGIGQISSEVPQNLSASRPQDRQFILSSKKLLLSDSGFYLCAWVPGGTGRTFFGQGTRLTVV.

This chain connects TRBV7-9 to TRBJ1-3; weak D call: TRBD1 (5 bases). Looked up from germline, CDR1 is SEHNR and CDR2 is FQNEAQ (reference sequence). This CDR3 contains 16 residues. The V end lost 4 bases, the J end lost 0 bases, and 13 bases lay between the germline ends. The CDR3, as DNA: TGTGCCAGCAGCTGGGCGCAGGGCGCCTCTGGAAACACCATATATTTT. It codes for CASSWAQGASGNTIYF.

The chain is built from TRBV5-1 and TRBJ1-5, with D perhaps matching TRBD1 (6 bases). Trimming took 0 bases from V and 7 from J, leaving 14 bases between them. The CDR3 totals 15 residues. The germline V gene has CDR1 SGHRS and CDR2 YFSETQ. CDR3 bases: TGCGCCAGCAGCTTGGACGGGGGGGCCGGGCAGCCCCAGCATTTT. Encoded protein: CASSLDGGAGQPQHF. Looking up the rest from reference TRBV5-1 and TRBJ1-5 gives the full variable domain: KAGVTQTPRYLIKTRGQQVTLSCSPISGHRSVSWYQQTPGQGLQFLFEYFSETQRNKGNFPGRFSGRQFSNSRSEMNVSTLELGDSALYLCASSLDGGAGQPQHFGDGTRLSIL.

This clone has only a few counts. J is TRBJ2-7 and V is TRBV4-1; D perhaps matches TRBD2 (6 bases). This CDR3 comprises 16 residues. The germline CDR1 and CDR2 sequences are MGHRA and YSYEKL. Trimming shortened V by 4 bases and J by 7 bases, and 23 bases separated the two germline ends. The CDR3 sequence: CASSRKFRDSLSEQYF. The CDR3 DNA reads TGCGCCAGCAGCCGTAAATTCCGGGACTCCTTGTCTGAGCAGTACTTC.

CDR3: CASSLTVGSTDTQYF. CDR3 sequence (DNA): TGTGCCAGCAGCTTAACCGTCGGGAGCACAGATACGCAGTATTTT. V is TRBV7-2 and J is TRBJ2-3; D not certain. Germline CDR1 reads SGHTA; CDR2 reads FQGNSA. Trimming removed 2 bases from V and 0 bases from J, with 9 bases in between. The CDR3 is 15 residues long.

The V call is TRBV2, the J call TRBJ2-1; 9 nucleotides line up with TRBD2. V gave up 4 bases and J gave up 3 bases; unmatched junction bases: 4. The CDR3 totals 15 residues. Germline loops: CDR1 SNHLY, CDR2 FYNNEI. The CDR3 loop is CASSGSAGGYNEQFF. The CDR3 DNA follows: TGTGCCAGCAGTGGGTCAGCGGGAGGCTACAATGAGCAGTTCTTC. Filled out from reference TRBV2 and TRBJ2-1, the complete variable domain reads EPEVTQTPSHQVTQMGQEVILRCVPISNHLYFYWYRQILGQKVEFLVSFYNNEISEKSEIFDDQFSVERPDGSNFTLKIRSTKLEDSAMYFCASSGSAGGYNEQFFGPGTRLTVL.

This chain connects TRBV4-3 to TRBJ1-5; TRBD1 aligns across 9 bases. The CDR3 has 14 amino acids. Per the germline V gene, CDR1 is LGHNA and CDR2 is YSLEER. Trimming removed 4 bases from V and 4 bases from J; junction bases left unmatched: 2. CDR3 sequence reads: CASSLGTGNQPQHF. The CDR3 nucleotides read TGCGCCAGCAGCCTTGGGACAGGGAATCAGCCCCAGCATTTT.